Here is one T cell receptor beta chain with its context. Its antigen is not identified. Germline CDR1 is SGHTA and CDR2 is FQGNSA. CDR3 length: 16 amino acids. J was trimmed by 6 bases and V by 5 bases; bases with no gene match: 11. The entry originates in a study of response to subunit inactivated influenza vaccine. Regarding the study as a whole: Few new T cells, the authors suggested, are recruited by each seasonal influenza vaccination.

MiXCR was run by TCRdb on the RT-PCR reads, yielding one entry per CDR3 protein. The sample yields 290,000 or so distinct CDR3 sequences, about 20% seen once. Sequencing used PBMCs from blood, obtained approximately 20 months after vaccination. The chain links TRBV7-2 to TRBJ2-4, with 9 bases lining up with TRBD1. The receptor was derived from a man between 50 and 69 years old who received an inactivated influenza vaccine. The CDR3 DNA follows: TGTGCCAGCAGCAACCGGGACAGGGATCCAAGAAACATTCAGTACTTC. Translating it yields CASSNRDRDPRNIQYF.